Detailed here is one T cell receptor (beta chain). Antigen unknown. Assay used: immunoSEQ multiplex PCR; TCRdb lists only in-frame clones, some missing. The profile shows fewer than 300,000 clones, more than 80% of them singletons. The CDR3 has 14 residues. V lost 0 bases and J lost 12, with 16 bases in between. Germline values: CDR1 SGDLS, CDR2 YYNGEE. The entry originates in a study of T cell responses to AZD1222 COVID-19 vaccine. Study overall: Pooling covered second doses at about 4 or about 12 weeks. General observations from the study: Donors were chiefly white British, with a greater number of females, and clonal diversity was perhaps underestimated.

This TCR came from an adult in good health. The chain employs TRBV9 and TRBJ2-1; D is perhaps TRBD2 (6 bases). The input for sequencing was peripheral blood, taken on day 0 of AZD1222 vaccination. In DNA, the CDR3 is TGTGCCAGCAGCGTAGAATGGGCTGAGGAGGGGCAGTTCTTC. Its protein is CASSVEWAEEGQFF.